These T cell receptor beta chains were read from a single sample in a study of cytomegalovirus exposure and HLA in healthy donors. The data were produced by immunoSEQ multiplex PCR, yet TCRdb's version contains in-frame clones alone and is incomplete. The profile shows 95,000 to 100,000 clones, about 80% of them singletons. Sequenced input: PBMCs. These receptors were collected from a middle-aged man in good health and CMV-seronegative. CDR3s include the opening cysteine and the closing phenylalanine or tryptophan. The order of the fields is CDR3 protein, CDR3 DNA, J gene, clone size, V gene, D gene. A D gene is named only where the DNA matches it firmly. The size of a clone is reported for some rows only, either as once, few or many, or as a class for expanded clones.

CASSLAEGQGTEAFF,TGCGCCAGCAGCTTGGCTGAGGGGCAGGGGACAGAAGCTTTCTTT,TRBJ1-1,-,TRBV5-1,-
CASSEYNYGYTF,TGTGCCAGCAGCGAGTACAACTATGGCTACACCTTC,TRBJ1-2,-,TRBV6-1,-
CASSLERGQSEKLFF,TGTGCCAGCAGCTTGGAACGAGGGCAGAGTGAAAAACTGTTTTTT,TRBJ1-4,-,TRBV5-4,-
CASRLAGAPTDTQYF,TGTGCCAGTCGACTAGCGGGGGCTCCGACAGATACGCAGTATTTT,TRBJ2-3,-,TRBV28,TRBD2
CASRGTGGRYEQYF,TGTGCCAGCAGGGGGACAGGGGGCAGGTACGAGCAGTACTTC,TRBJ2-7,-,TRBV6-1,TRBD1
CASSVDRGLVSAFF,TGTGCCAGCAGTGTGGACAGGGGGCTGGTATCGGCTTTCTTT,TRBJ1-1,-,TRBV6-5,TRBD1
CASSFSQGRGNEQFF,TGTGCCAGCAGCTTTTCACAGGGTAGGGGCAATGAGCAGTTCTTC,TRBJ2-1,once,TRBV7-2,-
CTSSPSGTSGNEQFF,TGCACCAGCAGCCCCTCCGGGACTAGCGGCAATGAGCAGTTCTTC,TRBJ2-1,few,TRBV1,-
CASSLERGYNEQFF,TGTGCCAGCAGCTTAGAACGGGGCTACAATGAGCAGTTCTTC,TRBJ2-1,-,TRBV7-9,-
CASSYSRDSNQPQHF,TGTGCCAGCAGTTACTCGAGGGATAGCAATCAGCCCCAGCATTTT,TRBJ1-5,-,TRBV6-5,-
CASSVALTSGVTAYEQYF,TGTGCCAGCAGCGTAGCTCTGACTAGCGGGGTGACGGCCTACGAGCAGTACTTC,TRBJ2-7,-,TRBV9,TRBD2
CASRIDRAKGYTF,TGTGCCAGCAGGATAGACAGGGCTAAAGGCTACACCTTC,TRBJ1-2,few,TRBV28,TRBD1
CASSRQKGETQYF,TGTGCCAGCAGCCGGCAGAAGGGGGAGACCCAGTACTTC,TRBJ2-5,-,TRBV4-2,-
CASSSGGRQPQHF,TGTGCCAGCAGTTCAGGGGGCCGGCAGCCCCAGCATTTT,TRBJ1-5,-,TRBV27,TRBD1
CASSRQGSARVNEQFF,TGTGCCAGCAGCAGACAGGGATCCGCCAGGGTCAATGAGCAGTTCTTC,TRBJ2-1,once,TRBV7-2,TRBD1
CASRPRVAFNNEQFF,TGTGCCAGCAGACCCCGGGTCGCTTTCAACAATGAGCAGTTCTTC,TRBJ2-1,-,TRBV9,-
CASSLDGAPLHF,TGTGCCAGCAGCTTAGATGGAGCGCCCCTCCACTTT,TRBJ1-6,-,TRBV7-9,-
CASSLARGSTAVSYGGYTF,TGTGCCAGCAGCTTAGCGAGAGGGTCCACCGCCGTTAGTTATGGGGGCTACACCTTC,TRBJ1-2,-,TRBV7-8,-
CASSTGDGVNTEAFF,TGTGCCAGTAGTACAGGGGATGGGGTGAACACTGAAGCTTTCTTT,TRBJ1-1,once,TRBV19,-
CAWSRNTANQPQHF,TGTGCCTGGTCCAGAAACACCGCCAATCAGCCCCAGCATTTT,TRBJ1-5,once,TRBV30,-
CASSSGQEDGYTF,TGTGCCAGCAGTTCCGGACAGGAAGATGGCTACACCTTC,TRBJ1-2,few,TRBV28,TRBD1
CASSLGQGVNQPQHF,TGTGCCAGCAGTTTGGGGCAGGGGGTAAATCAGCCCCAGCATTTT,TRBJ1-5,-,TRBV28,TRBD1
CASSLATGQPQHF,TGTGCCAGCAGCTTAGCAACGGGACAGCCCCAGCATTTT,TRBJ1-5,-,TRBV7-6,-
CASSSRAGPSPSETQYF,TGTGCTAGCAGTTCGAGGGCGGGCCCCTCCCCGTCGGAGACCCAGTACTTC,TRBJ2-5,-,TRBV7-7,-
CASSYSQGREQYF,TGTGCCAGCAGTTATTCACAGGGTCGGGAGCAGTACTTC,TRBJ2-7,-,TRBV6-6,-
CASSEQGGWTPLHF,TGTGCCAGCAGTGAACAGGGCGGCTGGACACCCCTCCACTTT,TRBJ1-6,-,TRBV6-1,-
CASSSRTSGGITDTQYF,TGCGCCAGCAGTTCCCGGACTAGCGGGGGAATCACAGATACGCAGTATTTT,TRBJ2-3,few,TRBV10-2,TRBD2
CASSPLPNTEAFF,TGTGCCAGCAGCCCCCTCCCGAACACTGAAGCTTTCTTT,TRBJ1-1,once,TRBV13,-
CASSQVSGRGGEKLFF,TGCGCCAGCAGCCAAGTTTCCGGCAGGGGAGGGGAAAAACTGTTTTTT,TRBJ1-4,-,TRBV4-1,-
CASSHDGGADQPQHF,TGCGCCAGCAGCCACGACGGGGGGGCTGATCAGCCCCAGCATTTT,TRBJ1-5,few,TRBV4-1,-
CASSELADPRDEQFF,TGCGCCAGCAGCGAACTAGCGGACCCCCGGGACGAGCAGTTCTTC,TRBJ2-1,-,TRBV4-3,TRBD2
CASSPEGQGNYGYTF,TGTGCCAGCAGCCCGGAGGGACAGGGAAACTATGGCTACACCTTC,TRBJ1-2,-,TRBV5-8,TRBD1